These 7 T cell receptor beta chains originate from one sample sequenced in a study of blood T cells in healthy people across ages (dated by TCRdb to the mid-2010s). Library preparation used 5' RACE. The instrument was an Illumina HiSeq 2500. A second about 7 to 11 cycle PCR used a sample-barcoded 5' primer and a J-beta primer mix. The public reads were run again by TCRdb, first through fastp at Q25 and then through MiXCR, and only productive beta chains were kept. Each entry is one CDR3 protein sequence, shown with its most common DNA and genes. The sample table contains around 1.1 million distinct CDR3 sequences; only one count was recorded for about two fifths of them. Approximately 14% of the sample lies in the top ten. Specimen: blood. Receptor source: a man between 18 and 29 years old in good health.

The V and J genes are TRBV20-1 and TRBJ1-2; D is undetermined. Germline V gene lookup returns CDR1 DFQATT and CDR2 SNEGSKA (reference sequence). The CDR3 loop spans 13 amino acids. Trimming left V 1 base short and J 0 bases short, with 6 bases between. CDR3 residues: CSARGRANYGYTF. The CDR3 coding sequence is TGCAGTGCTAGAGGACGAGCTAACTATGGCTACACCTTC.

This clonotype was seen ten or more times. This rearrangement joins TRBV4-2 to TRBJ2-1; D uncertain. Trimming pared 4 bases from V and 10 bases from J, leaving 14 bases between. CDR3 length: 13 amino acids. Looked up from germline, CDR1 is LGHNA and CDR2 is YNFKEQ. CDR3 bases: TGTGCCAGCAGCCGTAGGTTAGGGAACGAGCAGTTCTTC. It yields the protein CASSRRLGNEQFF.

This chain uses TRBV28 with TRBJ1-2, with D perhaps TRBD1 (6 bases). The germline V and J ends were trimmed by 3 bases and 4 bases, with 12 bases remaining between them. Germline lookup yields CDR1 MDHEN and CDR2 SYDVKM. The CDR3 spans 14 residues. Here the CDR3 reads CASSLAGVTYGYTF. The DNA of the CDR3 is TGTGCCAGCAGTTTGGCAGGGGTGACCTATGGCTACACCTTC.

V usage is TRBV7-9 and J usage is TRBJ2-5; 11 bases match TRBD2. Per germline, CDR1 SEHNR and CDR2 FQNEAQ (reference sequence). With V trimmed by 7 bases and J by 2 bases, 6 bases remained unmatched. The length of the CDR3 is 15 residues. Written as DNA, the CDR3 is TGTGCCAGCACCCGGACTAGCGGGTATCAAGAGACCCAGTACTTC. Translating it yields CASTRTSGYQETQYF.

The chain links TRBV7-2 to TRBJ1-6; weak D call: TRBD1 (5 bases). The CDR3 covers 15 residues. Germline CDR1 and CDR2: SGHTA and FQGNSA. Trimming stripped 4 bases from V and 4 bases from J, with 11 bases between. The DNA of the CDR3 is TGTGCCAGCAGCTCCGTGACAGATTATAATTCACCCCTCCACTTT. It is translated as CASSSVTDYNSPLHF.

This clonotype was picked up a small number of times. The V call is TRBV20-1, the J call TRBJ1-5; 9 bases agree with TRBD1. CDR1 is DFQATT, CDR2 SNEGSKA, per germline (reference sequence). Trimming cost V 5 bases and J 4 bases; bases outside gene matches: 9. CDR3 length: 15 residues. CDR3 sequence: CSAHPGQGENQPQHF. As DNA, the CDR3 is TGCAGTGCTCACCCGGGACAGGGCGAAAATCAGCCCCAGCATTTT.

The chain is built from TRBV7-9 and TRBJ2-7, with 9 bases that match TRBD2. Losses at the gene ends were 5 bases for V and 3 bases for J; bases not matched to a gene: 8. This CDR3 has 15 amino acids. Germline CDR1 reads SEHNR; CDR2 reads FQNEAQ (reference sequence). The CDR3: CASSQRLAENYEQYF. CDR3 DNA sequence: TGTGCCAGCAGCCAGCGACTAGCGGAGAACTACGAGCAGTACTTC.